Listed below are T cell receptor beta chains from one sample, sequenced in a study of T cell changes during pregnancy in multiple sclerosis. Repertoires were generated with immunoSEQ multiplex PCR, while TCRdb's copy carries only in-frame clones and drops some. Of tens of thousands of clones listed, 85% to 95% were seen once; the top ten hold approximately 0.61%. Material: CD4+ T cells from peripheral blood mononuclear cells, obtained in the third trimester of pregnancy. The source of these receptors is a female donor with multiple sclerosis, enrolled in a pregnancy study. The conserved cysteine and the conserved F or W are not part of the CDR3 here. Fields, in order: V gene, J gene, clone size, CDR3 protein. The size entry is marked missing in some rows and otherwise reads once, few, many or a size class.

TRBV6-1	TRBJ1-5	NA	ASAGQLYNQPQH
TRBV5-5	TRBJ2-3	once	ASSLRAGGPDTQY
TRBV30	TRBJ1-5	NA	AWSVRTGSNQPQH
TRBV5-4	TRBJ2-5	NA	ASSLGDRAMETQY
TRBV29-1	TRBJ2-1	NA	SVGGGAYNEQF
TRBV2	TRBJ1-5	once	ASSDQGGQPQH
TRBV7-2	TRBJ2-2	NA	ASSLVLEAGELF
TRBV9	TRBJ2-3	NA	ASSGASGGALNTQY
TRBV27	TRBJ2-5	NA	ASSLQSGGTQY
TRBV4-2	TRBJ2-7	NA	ASSQAELAGHTEQY
TRBV15	TRBJ2-3	once	ATSISGRADTQY
TRBV5-8	TRBJ1-2	NA	ASSLDSGGRGYT
TRBV6-1	TRBJ1-6	NA	ASSGGTGSYNSPLH
TRBV11-2	TRBJ2-7	once	ASSPTSGSSYEQY
TRBV15	TRBJ2-1	NA	ATSTRTSGDNEQF
TRBV7-8	TRBJ2-1	NA	ASSSETSGRGWNEQF
TRBV5-4	TRBJ2-5	NA	ASSLVTSGRETQY
TRBV19	TRBJ2-6	NA	ASSPGTGVAGANVLT
TRBV7-2	TRBJ1-2	NA	ASSAGLSVMRGYT
TRBV20-1	TRBJ1-2	NA	SAWKQGYYT
TRBV19	TRBJ1-2	NA	ASSISRDRGYGYT
TRBV5-1	TRBJ2-1	NA	ASSFSGRDGNEQF
TRBV6-4	TRBJ2-1	NA	ASSVRAGGRNNEQF
TRBV4-3	TRBJ2-1	NA	ASSHYGQGESSYNEQF
TRBV6-5	TRBJ2-5	NA	ASSLGETQY
TRBV13	TRBJ2-1	NA	ASSTLGGSPDNEQF
TRBV6-1	TRBJ2-1	NA	ASSEGGGTRKF
TRBV18	TRBJ2-2	once	ASSPRQVDTGELF
TRBV14	TRBJ2-7	NA	ASSQVAQGGQY
TRBV19	TRBJ2-4	NA	ASIAGDNKNIQY
TRBV6-1	TRBJ2-1	NA	ASSVEGGGNEQF
TRBV7-9	TRBJ1-2	NA	ASSLGVNGYT
TRBV5-1	TRBJ2-7	NA	ASSPGTSGGSEQY
TRBV19	TRBJ2-2	NA	ASTLAGAPTGELF
TRBV5-1	TRBJ2-7	NA	ASSLGTGLAYEQY
TRBV30	TRBJ2-7	NA	AWSQGTVTGRQY
TRBV14	TRBJ2-3	NA	ASSLSSDTQY
TRBV15	TRBJ2-5	NA	ATSAGLGLETQY
TRBV19	TRBJ1-3	NA	ASSSRTGGGNTIY
TRBV11-2	TRBJ1-1	NA	ASSLGLGAF
TRBV7-3	TRBJ1-1	NA	ASSLTGVTEAF
TRBV19	TRBJ1-2	NA	ASSIGGGYGYT
TRBV27	TRBJ2-6	NA	ASSPTRDRGLNVLT
TRBV27	TRBJ2-4	NA	ASSPRQGVAKNIQY
TRBV7-6	TRBJ2-3	NA	ASSLVSLDAADTQY
TRBV4-3	TRBJ1-1	NA	ASSQVGGGDTEAF
TRBV5-4	TRBJ1-1	once	ASSSPGRDTEAF
TRBV5-5	TRBJ2-3	NA	ASSLRGGHSTTDTQY
TRBV5-1	TRBJ2-1	NA	ASSLRGGPEYNEQF
TRBV7-9	TRBJ2-1	NA	ASSLGQGADEQF
TRBV7-9	TRBJ1-5	NA	ASSQPWGGSNQPQH